The T cell receptor beta chain under discussion was sequenced for a study of T cells after yellow fever vaccination. Overall study context: For low cell numbers, libraries were made with SMART-Seq v4 Ultra Low Input.

After removal of 6 bases from V and 5 bases from J, the junction contained 5 bases not matched to a gene. The CDR3 covers 12 residues. Germline assignment: CDR1 DFQATT and CDR2 SNEGSKA (reference sequence). The study made its TCR cDNA through 5'RACE template switching. That step introduced a universal primer site along with UMIs. TCRdb ran MiXCR on the 5' RACE reads and lists one entry per CDR3 protein. The table lists some 300,000 distinct CDR3 sequences, 8.5% to 10% of them singletons. A note on this clonotype: Its matching antigen is unknown.

Study results and limitations: Boosting was followed by the reappearance of most primary-vaccination clones (just under 97% CD4, about 90% CD8). A weaker but faster secondary response was observed, peaking on day 5 versus 15.

The receptor's source is a man younger than 35 who received the YFV17D yellow fever vaccine. V gene TRBV20-1 combines with J gene TRBJ1-1, with 8 bases lining up with TRBD1. This specimen was CD4+ T cells sorted from PBMCs, taken 5 days after the yellow fever booster vaccination. In DNA, the CDR3 is TGCAGTGCCCCGGACAGGGCGACTGAAGCTTTCTTT. This sequence encodes CSAPDRATEAFF.